Each of the 20 T cell receptor beta chains below was sequenced from the same sample in a study of blood T cell repertoires in COVID-19. Sequenced by immunoSEQ multiplex PCR; TCRdb stores in-frame clones only, minus some. The sample shows 100,000 to 150,000 clones, roughly 85% of them seen only once. Sequencing was carried out using peripheral blood. The receptors here all came from a woman older than 75 with acute or convalescent COVID-19.

This clone was recorded only once. The chain links TRBV1 to TRBJ1-1. TRBV1 is labeled a pseudogene. The CDR3 covers 13 residues. CDR3 nucleotides: TGCACCAGCAGCCAACGTCCCCACACTGAAGCTTTCTTT. It encodes CTSSQRPHTEAFF.

The chain links TRBV27 to TRBJ2-3; possibly TRBD2 for D (6 bases). Per the germline V gene, CDR1 is MNHEY and CDR2 is SMNVEV (reference sequence). CDR3 length: 16 residues. Trimming pared 6 bases from V and 2 bases from J, leaving 18 bases between. Here the CDR3 reads CASRHLNGLFTDTQYF. The CDR3 DNA sequence: TGTGCCAGCAGACATCTCAACGGACTATTCACAGATACGCAGTATTTT.

This chain uses TRBV15 with TRBJ1-1, with D possibly TRBD1 on 5 matching bases. With 8 bases removed from V and 0 bases from J, the gap between germline ends came to 10 bases. This CDR3 is 13 amino acids long. Germline V gene data show CDR1 as LNHNV and CDR2 as YYDKDF (reference sequence). The chain's CDR3 is CATLTELNTEAFF. CDR3 sequence (DNA): TGTGCCACCCTGACAGAGTTGAACACTGAAGCTTTCTTT.

The chain recombines TRBV27 with TRBJ2-7, with 10 bases that match TRBD1. After removal of 7 bases from V and 4 bases from J, the junction contained 7 bases not matched to a gene. CDR1 MNHEY and CDR2 SMNVEV come from the germline V gene (reference sequence). This CDR3 comprises 14 residues. In nucleotides, the CDR3 is TGTGCCAGCAACAGACAGGGGGCTAGGTACGAGCAGTACTTC. Its translation is CASNRQGARYEQYF.

The chain couples TRBV7-2 to TRBJ1-3; no clear D. The CDR3 has 16 amino acids. Germline values: CDR1 SGHTA, CDR2 FQGNSA. The V gene lost 5 bases and the J gene lost 6 bases, with 20 bases spanning the gap. The CDR3 spells CASSTRSGAGLNTIYF. CDR3 coding DNA: TGTGCCAGCAGCACAAGGTCGGGAGCTGGATTAAACACCATATATTTT.

This sequence joins TRBV10-2 and TRBJ1-5; D call uncertain. The germline V gene has CDR1 WSHSY and CDR2 SAAADI. This CDR3 comprises 13 residues. Trimming removed 6 bases at V and 2 bases at J, with 8 bases between. The DNA of the CDR3 is TGCGCCAGCAGCAGTCAGGGCAATCAGCCCCAGCATTTT. This gives the protein CASSSQGNQPQHF.

The chain employs TRBV5-4 and TRBJ2-1; a weak D match, TRBD2 (7 bases). Germline assignment: CDR1 SGHNT and CDR2 YYREEE (reference sequence). V was cut by 7 bases and J by 3 bases, with 17 bases left in between. This CDR3 comprises 15 residues. The chain's CDR3 is CASQRSGGLYNEQFF. In DNA, the CDR3 is TGTGCCAGCCAACGGTCGGGGGGCCTCTACAATGAGCAGTTCTTC.

This clone was found once. V gene TRBV27 combines with J gene TRBJ1-6; D remains ambiguous. The length of the CDR3 is 14 residues. V was cut by 5 bases and J by 5 bases, with 10 bases left in between. Germline assignment: CDR1 MNHEY and CDR2 SMNVEV (reference sequence). The CDR3 sequence: CASSLRLHNSPLHF. Written as DNA, the CDR3 is TGTGCCAGCAGTCTTAGATTGCATAATTCACCCCTCCACTTT.

V gene TRBV5-8 combines with J gene TRBJ1-4; D call uncertain. Germline values: CDR1 SGHTS, CDR2 YDEGEE. The CDR3 runs to 16 residues. Trimming left V 6 bases short and J 5 bases short, with 20 bases between. CDR3 coding DNA: TGTGCCAGCATCCCGAGCCGGCAGGCTTGGAATGAAAAACTGTTTTTT. Translating gives CASIPSRQAWNEKLFF.

The J gene is TRBJ2-1, the V gene TRBV7-8; possibly TRBD2 for D (5 bases). The CDR3 is 16 amino acids. Germline loops: CDR1 SGHVS, CDR2 FQNEAQ. The V end was cut by 3 bases, the J end by 8 bases, with 20 bases between. The CDR3 protein is CASSFGSMALGYEQFF. Here the CDR3 DNA reads TGTGCCAGCAGCTTTGGGAGCATGGCTCTCGGTTATGAGCAGTTCTTC.

This clone was detected once. This rearrangement joins TRBV28 to TRBJ1-1; possible D gene TRBD1, 5 bases. The germline V gene encodes CDR1 MDHEN and CDR2 SYDVKM. V lost 2 bases and J lost 2, with 18 bases in between. This CDR3 has 17 amino acids. The CDR3 sequence is CASSLRAFGGRNTEAFF. The CDR3, as DNA: TGTGCCAGCAGTTTACGCGCCTTCGGGGGACGAAACACTGAAGCTTTCTTT.

Worth noting for this clone: The same CDR3 also results from other DNA sequences found in this sample. J is TRBJ1-1 and V is TRBV18; no firm D call. Germline V CDR1 and CDR2: KGHSH, LQKENI. The CDR3 loop spans 13 amino acids. Between the trimmed V and J ends, which lost 4 bases and 1 base, there was a span of 7 bases. This CDR3 is CASSLTENTEAFF. The CDR3 DNA sequence: TGTGCCAGCTCACTTACAGAGAACACTGAAGCTTTCTTT. The whole variable domain, filled in from reference TRBV18 and TRBJ1-1, reads NAGVMQNPRHLVRRRGQEARLRCSPMKGHSHVYWYRQLPEEGLKFMVYLQKENIIDESGMPKERFSAEFPKEGPSILRIQQVVRGDSAAYFCASSLTENTEAFFGQGTRLTVV.

The rearrangement uses TRBV7-9 and TRBJ1-1, with D maybe TRBD1 (5 bases). The CDR3 has 15 amino acids. Germline values: CDR1 SEHNR, CDR2 FQNEAQ (reference sequence). The V end lost 5 bases, the J end lost 2 bases, and 15 bases lay between the germline ends. CDR3 nucleotide sequence: TGTGCCAGCAGCCAGACGGGGGACCCTAACACTGAAGCTTTCTTT. This gives the protein CASSQTGDPNTEAFF. Complete variable domain (other parts from reference TRBV7-9 and TRBJ1-1): DTGVSQNPRHKITKRGQNVTFRCDPISEHNRLYWYRQTLGQGPEFLTYFQNEAQLEKSRLLSDRFSAERPKGSFSTLEIQRTEQGDSAMYLCASSQTGDPNTEAFFGQGTRLTVV.

V gene TRBV2 combines with J gene TRBJ2-2, with D possibly being TRBD1 (6 bases). Per the germline V gene, CDR1 is SNHLY and CDR2 is FYNNEI. V gave up 4 bases and J gave up 4 bases, with 7 bases separating them. The CDR3 loop spans 13 amino acids. CDR3 protein: CASSGGGTGELFF. CDR3 DNA: TGTGCCAGCAGTGGAGGGGGCACCGGGGAGCTGTTTTTT.

The V call is TRBV13, the J call TRBJ1-3; 7 nucleotides agree with TRBD1. The junction had 4 bases not matched to a gene; V was cut back by 5 bases and J by 0 bases. The CDR3 extends over 15 amino acids. Germline V gene data show CDR1 as PRHDT and CDR2 as FYEKMQ (reference sequence). The CDR3 DNA sequence: TGTGCCAGCAGCGGAGGGGGCTTCTCTGGAAACACCATATATTTT. Amino acid sequence: CASSGGGFSGNTIYF.

The chain is built from TRBV9 and TRBJ1-3, with D perhaps matching TRBD1 (5 bases). The CDR3 extends over 14 amino acids. From germline, CDR1 is SGDLS and CDR2 YYNGEE. Trimming removed 6 bases at V and 2 bases at J, with 12 bases between. The CDR3 DNA is TGTGCCAGCACCCCCGGGGGACCTGGAAACACCATATATTTT. Its translation is CASTPGGPGNTIYF.

The CDR3 nucleotides read TGTGCCAGTAGTTCATTGGGGGGAGCGGAGACCCAGTACTTC. Amino acids: CASSSLGGAETQYF. The V call is TRBV19, the J call TRBJ2-5; possibly TRBD2 for D (6 bases). Germline loops: CDR1 LNHDA, CDR2 SQIVND (reference sequence). With 5 bases removed from V and 5 bases from J, the gap between germline ends came to 15 bases. The length of the CDR3 is 14 residues.

This rearrangement joins TRBV12-5 to TRBJ1-4; tentatively, D is TRBD1 (6 bases). Trimming shortened V by 4 bases and J by 1 base, and 13 bases separated the two germline ends. Germline V CDR1 and CDR2: LGHNT, FRNRAP. The CDR3 loop spans 16 amino acids. CDR3 in amino acids: CASGSGQPGTNEKLFF. The CDR3 nucleotides read TGTGCTAGTGGTTCCGGACAGCCGGGAACTAATGAAAAACTGTTTTTT.

The CDR3 coding sequence is TGCGCCAGCAGCTCGGCCGGGGGGCGCAACAATGGCTACACCTTC. Its translation: CASSSAGGRNNGYTF. This sequence joins TRBV5-1 and TRBJ1-2, with D maybe TRBD1 (6 bases). This CDR3 has 15 residues. V was cut by 3 bases and J by 6 bases, with 18 bases left in between. Germline assignment: CDR1 SGHRS and CDR2 YFSETQ.

The chain is built from TRBV5-1 and TRBJ2-6; 10 nucleotides align to TRBD2. Germline CDR1 SGHRS, CDR2 YFSETQ. V shed 4 bases, J shed 3 bases, and the junction held 4 bases outside the gene matches. The CDR3 runs 16 residues. CDR3 loop: CASSAGLASGANVLTF. CDR3 nucleotide sequence: TGCGCCAGCAGCGCGGGACTAGCGAGTGGGGCCAACGTCCTGACTTTC.